The 15 T cell receptor beta chains below all came from one sample that was sequenced in a study of vaccination effects on CD4 cells after COVID-19. Isolating CD4+ T cells followed more than 9 days of culture. Assay used: immunoSEQ multiplex PCR; TCRdb lists only in-frame clones, some missing. The repertoire holds tens of thousands of clones, nearly 75% seen once, with approximately 10% in the top ten. Their antigens remain unidentified. This specimen was CD4+ T cells from PBMCs cultured without peptide, taken before COVID-19 vaccination. The origin of the receptors is a human donor who received a COVID-19 vaccine.

This clone was recorded once. The rearrangement joins TRBV7-9 to TRBJ1-2; D is uncertain. Trimming left V 3 bases short and J 0 bases short, with 5 bases between. CDR1 and CDR2 (germline): SEHNR, FQNEAQ (reference sequence). The CDR3 sequence is 13 residues long. The CDR3 DNA is TGTGCCAGCAGCTTGGGTACTAACTATGGCTACACCTTC. It specifies CASSLGTNYGYTF.

CDR3 DNA: TGTGCCAGCAGCTTCTTCGACAGGGAGGGATCCTATGGCTACACCTTC. Amino acids: CASSFFDREGSYGYTF. V gene TRBV5-6 combines with J gene TRBJ1-2, with TRBD1 identical over 7 bases. Germline V gives CDR1 SGHDT, CDR2 YYEEEE. V was clipped by 2 bases and J by 4 bases; unmatched bases: 11. CDR3 length: 16 residues.

V gene TRBV5-4 combines with J gene TRBJ2-1; 7 bases match TRBD2. V was clipped by 0 bases and J by 3 bases; unmatched bases: 6. The CDR3 has 16 amino acids. CDR1 is SGHNT, CDR2 YYREEE, per germline (reference sequence). For the CDR3, the DNA is TGTGCCAGCAGCTTGGCCGCTAGCGGCCGCTACAATGAGCAGTTCTTC. This codes for CASSLAASGRYNEQFF.

The rearrangement links TRBV28 to TRBJ2-1, with TRBD1 matching over 11 bases. V shed 2 bases, J shed 5 bases, and the junction held 5 bases outside the gene matches. In germline, CDR1 is MDHEN, CDR2 SYDVKM. The CDR3 sequence is 16 residues long. CDR3 protein: CASSLGDRGRNNEQFF. The CDR3 bases are TGTGCCAGCAGTTTAGGGGACAGGGGGAGGAACAATGAGCAGTTCTTC. Full variable domain (missing parts from reference TRBV28 and TRBJ2-1): DVKVTQSSRYLVKRTGEKVFLECVQDMDHENMFWYRQDPGLGLRLIYFSYDVKMKEKGDIPEGYSVSREKKERFSLILESASTNQTSMYLCASSLGDRGRNNEQFFGPGTRLTVL.

This sequence joins TRBV6-4 and TRBJ2-3; D not resolved. V lost 2 bases and J lost 0, with 3 bases in between. The CDR3 is 13 residues long. The germline gives CDR1 MRHNA, CDR2 SNTAGT. Here the CDR3 reads CASSDTSTDTQYF. The CDR3 DNA sequence: TGTGCCAGCAGTGACACTAGCACAGATACGCAGTATTTT.

This clone was detected a few times. V and J are TRBV4-2 and TRBJ1-4; D unresolved. The CDR3 is 21 amino acids. CDR1 LGHNA and CDR2 YNFKEQ come from the germline V gene. V was pared by 3 bases and J by 4 bases, with 30 bases between. CDR3 bases: TGTGCCAGCAGCCAGAAAGAAGGACGTGGTGGTTCTCCCTGGGGTAATGAAAAACTGTTTTTT. Its protein product is CASSQKEGRGGSPWGNEKLFF.

CDR3: CASSLRLAGRLNEQFF. The CDR3 region has the DNA TGCGCCAGCAGCTTGAGACTAGCGGGCCGACTTAATGAGCAGTTCTTC. The gene calls are TRBV5-1 and TRBJ2-1; 10 nucleotides line up with TRBD2. The CDR3 contains 16 residues. The germline gives CDR1 SGHRS, CDR2 YFSETQ. V trimming: 1 base; J trimming: 7 bases; junction bases outside the gene matches: 8.

This rearrangement joins TRBV6-5 to TRBJ1-2; D unresolved. Germline V gene sequence: CDR1 MNHEY, CDR2 SVGAGI. V was shortened by 6 bases and J by 0 bases, with 11 bases between the two germline ends. The CDR3 contains 14 residues. DNA of the CDR3: TGTGCCAGCAGCTTGGCCAGAACTAACTATGGCTACACCTTC. It is translated as CASSLARTNYGYTF.

The gene calls are TRBV4-3 and TRBJ2-5, with 7 positions matching TRBD1. Germline trimming cut 2 bases from V and 4 bases from J; bases unmatched to any gene: 13. Germline CDR1 and CDR2: LGHNA and YSLEER. This CDR3 spans 17 amino acids. CDR3 amino acids: CASSQSGPGGWSETQYF. Written as DNA, the CDR3 is TGCGCCAGCAGCCAATCTGGACCAGGGGGTTGGTCAGAGACCCAGTACTTC.

The V call is TRBV7-9, the J call TRBJ2-5; 9 positions agree with TRBD1. J lost 5 bases, V lost 3 bases, and 7 bases had no gene match. The germline V gene encodes CDR1 SEHNR and CDR2 FQNEAQ (reference sequence). The CDR3 spans 15 residues. CDR3 amino acids: CASSLGTGTGETQYF. CDR3 coding DNA: TGTGCCAGCAGCTTGGGGACAGGGACAGGGGAGACCCAGTACTTC.

This sequence joins TRBV18 and TRBJ1-6; 11 nucleotides align to TRBD1. From germline, CDR1 is KGHSH and CDR2 LQKENI. The junction had 5 bases not matched to a gene; V was cut back by 4 bases and J by 6 bases. The CDR3 runs 16 residues. The CDR3 reads CASSQGQGASNSPLHF. CDR3 nucleotides: TGTGCCAGCTCACAAGGACAGGGGGCCAGTAATTCACCCCTCCACTTT.

The chain combines TRBV28 with TRBJ2-5; 9 bases fit TRBD1. Trimming cost V 8 bases and J 4 bases; bases outside gene matches: 2. CDR1 and CDR2 from the germline V gene are MDHEN and SYDVKM. CDR3 length: 12 amino acids. CDR3 sequence: CASGQGRETQYF. The CDR3 bases are TGTGCCAGCGGACAGGGGAGAGAGACCCAGTACTTC.

The V call is TRBV30, the J call TRBJ2-3; 14 nucleotides align to TRBD2. V lost 0 bases, J lost 7 bases, and 18 bases stayed unmatched. This CDR3 region has 20 residues. Per germline, CDR1 GTSNPN and CDR2 SVGIG (reference sequence). CDR3 coding DNA: TGTGCCTGGAGTGTAAACCCACAATACACCGGGACTAGCGGGGGTAATACGCAGTATTTT. It yields the protein CAWSVNPQYTGTSGGNTQYF.

The genes are TRBV7-2 and TRBJ2-2, with TRBD1 matching 10 bases. There are 18 residues in the CDR3. CDR1 and CDR2 from the germline V gene are SGHTA and FQGNSA. The V and J ends lost 4 bases and 7 bases, in that order; junction bases with no gene match: 15. CDR3 sequence (DNA): TGTGCCAGCAGCTCAACCCGGCCGGGACAGGGGTCGTACGGGGAGCTGTTTTTT. Translation gives CASSSTRPGQGSYGELFF.

The chain links TRBV27 to TRBJ1-2; possible D gene TRBD1, 6 bases. This CDR3 spans 15 amino acids. V lost 6 bases and J lost 3, with 17 bases in between. Germline values: CDR1 MNHEY, CDR2 SMNVEV (reference sequence). CDR3 residues: CASSPRTEAYYGYTF. The DNA for the CDR3 is TGTGCCAGCAGCCCCCGGACAGAGGCCTACTATGGCTACACCTTC.